This TCR beta chain appears in the sequencing data of a study of blood T cell repertoires in COVID-19. The CDR3 length is 15 residues. V shed 3 bases, J shed 0 bases, and the junction held 3 bases outside the gene matches. CDR1 is MDHEN, CDR2 SYDVKM, per germline. This clone was detected a few times. The repertoire was sequenced with immunoSEQ multiplex PCR; TCRdb's copy has only in-frame clones and lacks some. The table lists about 130,000 clones, around 81% of them singletons, with about an eighth in the top ten. V is TRBV28 and J is TRBJ1-1; 8 nucleotides align to TRBD1. This clonotype was sampled from a man in his fifties or sixties with acute or convalescent COVID-19. The sequenced sample was peripheral blood. The CDR3: CASSLGQAMNTEAFF. The CDR3 nucleotides read TGTGCCAGCAGTTTGGGACAGGCAATGAACACTGAAGCTTTCTTT.